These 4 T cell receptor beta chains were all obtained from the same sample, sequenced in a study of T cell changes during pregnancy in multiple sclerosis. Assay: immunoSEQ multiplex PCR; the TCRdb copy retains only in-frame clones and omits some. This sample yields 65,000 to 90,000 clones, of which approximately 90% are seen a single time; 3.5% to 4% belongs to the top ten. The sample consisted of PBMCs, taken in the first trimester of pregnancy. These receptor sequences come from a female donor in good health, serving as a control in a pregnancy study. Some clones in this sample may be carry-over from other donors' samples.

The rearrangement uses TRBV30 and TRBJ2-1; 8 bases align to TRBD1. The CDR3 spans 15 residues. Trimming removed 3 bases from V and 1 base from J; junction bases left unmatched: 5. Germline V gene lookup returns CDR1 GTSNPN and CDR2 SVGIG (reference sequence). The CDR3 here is CAWRRTGPSYNEQFF. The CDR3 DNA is TGTGCCTGGAGGAGGACAGGGCCTTCCTACAATGAGCAGTTCTTC.

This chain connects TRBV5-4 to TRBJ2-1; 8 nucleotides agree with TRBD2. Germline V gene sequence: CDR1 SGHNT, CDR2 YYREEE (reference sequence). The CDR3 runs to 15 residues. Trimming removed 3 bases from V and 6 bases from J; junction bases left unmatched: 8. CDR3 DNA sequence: TGTGCCAGCAGCTCATTAGCGGGAACCGTCAATGAGCAGTTCTTC. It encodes CASSSLAGTVNEQFF.

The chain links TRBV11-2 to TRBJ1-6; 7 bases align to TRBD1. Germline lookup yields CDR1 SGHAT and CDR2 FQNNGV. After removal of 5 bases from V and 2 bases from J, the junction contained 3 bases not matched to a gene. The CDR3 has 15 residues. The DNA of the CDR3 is TGTGCCAGCAGCCCGGGACAGACCTATAATTCACCCCTCCACTTT. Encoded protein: CASSPGQTYNSPLHF. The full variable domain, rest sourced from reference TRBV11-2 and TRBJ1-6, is EAGVAQSPRYKIIEKRQSVAFWCNPISGHATLYWYQQILGQGPKLLIQFQNNGVVDDSQLPKDRFSAERLKGVDSTLKIQPAKLEDSAVYLCASSPGQTYNSPLHFGNGTRLTVT.

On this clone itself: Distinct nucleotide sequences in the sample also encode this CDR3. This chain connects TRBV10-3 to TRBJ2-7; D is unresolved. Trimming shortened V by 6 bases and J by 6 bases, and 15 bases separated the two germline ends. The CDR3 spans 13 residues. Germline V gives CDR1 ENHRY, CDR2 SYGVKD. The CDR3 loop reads CAIRGPGSGEQYF. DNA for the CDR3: TGTGCCATCAGGGGTCCAGGTAGTGGCGAGCAGTACTTC.